Each of the 10 T cell receptor beta chains below was sequenced from the same sample in a study of cytomegalovirus exposure and HLA in healthy donors. The PCR employed 60 Vbeta primers together with 13 Jbeta primers. The method was immunoSEQ multiplex PCR; TCRdb's version includes in-frame clones alone and lacks a portion of them. The sample records 150,000 to 200,000 clones, about 80% being singletons. Sequenced: PBMCs. These receptors were obtained from a man aged 25 to 40 in good health and CMV-seronegative.

V usage is TRBV5-5 and J usage is TRBJ2-5, with D perhaps TRBD1 (5 bases). This CDR3 is 11 amino acids long. V dropped 3 bases and J dropped 7 bases, with 7 bases sitting between them. The V gene's germline CDR1 is SGHKS and CDR2 YYEKEE (reference sequence). As DNA, the CDR3 is TGTGCCAGCAGCTCCACAGGGACCCAGTACTTC. Translated, it gives CASSSTGTQYF. Combining the CDR3 with reference TRBV5-5 and TRBJ2-5 gives the whole variable domain DAGVTQSPTHLIKTRGQQVTLRCSPISGHKSVSWYQQVLGQGPQFIFQYYEKEERGRGNFPDRFSARQFPNYSSELNVNALLLGDSALYLCASSSTGTQYFGPGTRLLVL.

The chain combines TRBV19 with TRBJ2-5; no clear D gene. The CDR3 has 13 amino acids. CDR1 is LNHDA and CDR2 is SQIVND in the germline V gene (reference sequence). Trimming took 3 bases from V and 3 from J, leaving 8 bases between them. The CDR3 DNA reads TGTGCCAGTAGTATCAGCGATGAAGAGACCCAGTACTTC. It encodes CASSISDEETQYF.

The chain joins TRBV29-1 to TRBJ1-1; 7 bases line up with TRBD1. This CDR3 comprises 13 residues. Per the germline V gene, CDR1 is SQVTM and CDR2 is ANQGSEA. V shed 5 bases, J shed 5 bases, and the junction held 8 bases outside the gene matches. CDR3 in DNA: TGCAGCGTTAACAACAGGGGAAAGACTGAAGCTTTCTTT. Translation gives CSVNNRGKTEAFF.

About this clone itself: Additional DNA sequences in this sample encode the identical CDR3. V and J are TRBV19 and TRBJ1-2; D may be TRBD1 (5 bases). Trimming cost V 5 bases and J 8 bases, with 9 bases left between them. This CDR3 has 11 amino acids. Germline V gene sequence: CDR1 LNHDA, CDR2 SQIVND (reference sequence). CDR3 bases: TGTGCCAGTAGTCAGGGAAGAGGCTACACCTTC. As protein: CASSQGRGYTF.

This sequence joins TRBV7-9 and TRBJ2-1, with 10 bases that match TRBD2. The CDR3 spans 15 residues. Germline V gene data show CDR1 as SEHNR and CDR2 as FQNEAQ (reference sequence). Germline trimming cut 5 bases from V and 3 bases from J; bases unmatched to any gene: 4. The CDR3 loop is CASSQGLADYNEQFF. CDR3 DNA sequence: TGTGCCAGCAGCCAAGGACTAGCGGACTACAATGAGCAGTTCTTC.

The rearrangement links TRBV5-1 to TRBJ2-7; possible D gene TRBD1, 6 bases. This CDR3 is 16 amino acids long. Trimming took off 0 bases at V and 5 bases at J, with 18 bases between the two ends. Germline V lookup: CDR1 SGHRS, CDR2 YFSETQ. The CDR3 is CASSLGTGSPRNEQYF. CDR3 nucleotide sequence: TGCGCCAGCAGCTTGGGAACAGGGTCCCCTCGGAACGAGCAGTACTTC.

The V call is TRBV9, the J call TRBJ2-1, with 14 bases identical to TRBD2. Germline loops: CDR1 SGDLS, CDR2 YYNGEE. J gave up 2 bases and V 4 bases, and 8 bases lay outside the gene matches. This CDR3 region has 18 residues. The CDR3 DNA reads TGTGCCAGCAGCACACGGACTAGCGGGAGGTTTCCCTACAATGAGCAGTTCTTC. Translating gives CASSTRTSGRFPYNEQFF.

The sample holds one count of this clone. The J gene is TRBJ2-3, the V gene TRBV4-2; a possible D gene is TRBD2 (6 bases). The germline V and J ends were trimmed by 1 base and 4 bases, with 15 bases remaining between them. Germline V CDR1 and CDR2: LGHNA, YNFKEQ. The CDR3 is 16 amino acids. As DNA, the CDR3 is TGTGCCAGCAGCCAAGGGGACGGGACTTTTTCAGATACGCAGTATTTT. This gives the protein CASSQGDGTFSDTQYF.

The chain uses TRBV28 and TRBJ2-3; 8 nucleotides align to TRBD2. CDR3 length equals 14 residues. V gave up 3 bases and J gave up 5 bases; unmatched junction bases: 4. Germline-derived CDR1 and CDR2 are MDHEN and SYDVKM. DNA for the CDR3: TGTGCCAGCAGTTTTCGCGGGAGGATAGATACGCAGTATTTT. Protein product: CASSFRGRIDTQYF.

This sequence joins TRBV4-1 and TRBJ1-2; the match to TRBD1 covers 7 bases. Trimming took 1 base from V and 6 from J; bases not matched to a gene: 8. The CDR3 loop spans 15 amino acids. CDR1 is MGHRA and CDR2 is YSYEKL in the germline V gene. The CDR3 DNA follows: TGCGCCAGCAGCCAAGTGGCCCAGGGGGTAGATGGCTACACCTTC. It encodes CASSQVAQGVDGYTF.